This T cell receptor (beta chain) derives from a study of shared clonotypes between healthy human individuals. Study details: For every donor, three CD4 naive, three CD4 memory, two CD8 naive and one CD8 memory plates were used.

Every donor, a Caucasian adult, lived in Nashville, Tennessee. The test was conducted at deep level. The table came from immunoSEQ multiplex PCR; TCRdb's copy has only in-frame clones and leaves some out. Of some 2,000,000 clones in the sample, nearly 97% were seen once. The germline V gene encodes CDR1 LNHNV and CDR2 YYDKDF (reference sequence). Losses at the gene ends were 3 bases for V and 7 bases for J; bases not matched to a gene: 11. The CDR3 length is 17 residues. V is TRBV15 and J is TRBJ1-6, with TRBD1 matching 8 bases. Sequenced: naive CD4+ T cells sorted from blood. The subset is: CD45RA+ positively selected. This clonotype was sampled from a man younger than 35 in good health. CDR3 protein: CATSSPDREIRNSPLHF. In DNA, the CDR3 is TGTGCCACCAGCAGCCCGGACAGGGAAATTCGGAATTCACCCCTCCACTTT.